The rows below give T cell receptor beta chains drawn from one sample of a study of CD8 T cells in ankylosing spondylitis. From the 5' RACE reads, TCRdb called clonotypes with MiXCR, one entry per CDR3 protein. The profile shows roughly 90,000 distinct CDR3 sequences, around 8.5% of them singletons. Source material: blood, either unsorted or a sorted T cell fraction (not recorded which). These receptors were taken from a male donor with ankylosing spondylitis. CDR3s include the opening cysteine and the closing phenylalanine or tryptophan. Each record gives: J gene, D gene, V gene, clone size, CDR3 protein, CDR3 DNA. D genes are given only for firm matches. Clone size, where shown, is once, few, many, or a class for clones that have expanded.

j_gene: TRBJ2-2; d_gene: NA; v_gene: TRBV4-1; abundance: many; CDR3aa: CASSQGQFTGELFF; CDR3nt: TGCGCCAGCAGCCAAGGCCAGTTCACCGGGGAGCTGTTTTTT
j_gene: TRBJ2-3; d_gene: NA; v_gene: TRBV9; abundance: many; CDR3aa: CASSVALLLDTQYF; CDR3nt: TGTGCCAGCAGCGTAGCTCTGCTGTTAGATACGCAGTATTTT
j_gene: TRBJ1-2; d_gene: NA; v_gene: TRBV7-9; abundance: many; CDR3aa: CASSLGGRPLYGYTF; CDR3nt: TGTGCCAGCAGCTTAGGGGGACGGCCACTCTATGGCTACACCTTC
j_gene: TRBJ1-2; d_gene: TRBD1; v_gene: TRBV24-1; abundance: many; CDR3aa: CATSDFGTGGSGYTF; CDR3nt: TGTGCCACCAGTGATTTTGGGACAGGGGGCAGCGGCTACACCTTC
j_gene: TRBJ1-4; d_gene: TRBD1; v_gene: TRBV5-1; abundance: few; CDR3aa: CASSSQGVSFF; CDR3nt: TGCGCCAGCAGCTCACAGGGGGTGTCGTTTTTT
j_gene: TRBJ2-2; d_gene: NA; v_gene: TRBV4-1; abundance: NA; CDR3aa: CASSPEISGELFF; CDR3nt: TGCGCCAGCAGCCCCGAAATTTCCGGGGAGCTGTTTTTT
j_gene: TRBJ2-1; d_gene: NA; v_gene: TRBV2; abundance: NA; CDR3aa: CASSEITSYNEQFF; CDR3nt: TGTGCCAGCAGTGAAATAACCTCCTACAATGAGCAGTTCTTC
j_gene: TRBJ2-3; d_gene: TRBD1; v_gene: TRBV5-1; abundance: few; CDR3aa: CASSSHRGIGTDTQYF; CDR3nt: TGCGCCAGCAGCTCGCACAGGGGGATAGGCACAGATACGCAGTATTTT
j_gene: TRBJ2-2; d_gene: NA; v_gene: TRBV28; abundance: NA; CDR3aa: CASLKGRSFPHTGELFF; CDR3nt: TGTGCCAGTTTAAAGGGGAGATCCTTTCCGCACACCGGGGAGCTGTTTTTT
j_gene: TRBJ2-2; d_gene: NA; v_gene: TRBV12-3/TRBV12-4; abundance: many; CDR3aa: CASSLTSPGQRKLDTGELFF; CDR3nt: TGTGCCAGCAGTCTGACCTCACCGGGACAAAGGAAATTGGACACCGGGGAGCTGTTTTTT
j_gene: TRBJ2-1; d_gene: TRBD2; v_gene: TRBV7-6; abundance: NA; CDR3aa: CASSLALGSGGPYNEQFF; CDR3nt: TGTGCCAGCAGCTTAGCGCTGGGTAGCGGGGGACCCTACAATGAGCAGTTCTTC
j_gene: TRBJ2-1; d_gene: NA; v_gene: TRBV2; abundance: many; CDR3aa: CASTPGLRDEQFF; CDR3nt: TGTGCCAGCACTCCAGGACTTAGGGATGAGCAGTTCTTC
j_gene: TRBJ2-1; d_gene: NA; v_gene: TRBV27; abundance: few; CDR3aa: CASSLSGFNEQFF; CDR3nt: TGTGCCAGCAGTTTATCAGGGTTTAATGAGCAGTTCTTC
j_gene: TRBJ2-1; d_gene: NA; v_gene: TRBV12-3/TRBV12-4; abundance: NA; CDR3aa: CASSFGGPLSYNGQFF; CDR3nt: TGTGCCAGCAGTTTTGGGGGGCCGCTGTCCTACAATGGGCAGTTCTTC